Presented here are 32 T cell receptor beta chains from one specimen sequenced in a study of blood T cell repertoires in COVID-19. The repertoire was sequenced with immunoSEQ multiplex PCR; TCRdb's copy has only in-frame clones and lacks some. The data show approximately 300,000 clones, about nine tenths seen once. The specimen was PBMCs or T cells enriched from blood (not recorded which). Receptors originate from a woman between 18 and 30 years old who had recovered from COVID-19.

The chain couples TRBV27 to TRBJ1-2; D unclear. This CDR3 spans 14 amino acids. Germline CDR1 reads MNHEY; CDR2 reads SMNVEV (reference sequence). Between the trimmed V and J ends, which lost 3 bases and 0 bases, there was a span of 8 bases. The DNA of the CDR3 is TGTGCCAGCAGTTTGGCCGACTCTAACTATGGCTACACCTTC. Translated, it gives CASSLADSNYGYTF.

The V call is TRBV11-1, the J call TRBJ2-3; D might be TRBD2 (6 bases). V was clipped by 3 bases and J by 2 bases, with 12 bases between them. The germline CDR1 and CDR2 sequences are SGHAT and FQDESV (reference sequence). This CDR3 comprises 15 residues. The CDR3 region is CASSFSAGNTDTQYF. CDR3 nucleotide sequence: TGTGCCAGCAGCTTTAGTGCGGGGAACACAGATACGCAGTATTTT.

This chain joins TRBV4-1 and TRBJ2-2, with TRBD1 as a possible D gene (5 bases). The CDR3 has 19 residues. Germline values: CDR1 MGHRA, CDR2 YSYEKL. V gave up 0 bases and J gave up 3 bases, with 20 bases separating them. CDR3 DNA: TGCGCCAGCAGCCAAGATTCCCCGTCAGGGATTGGGGACACCGGGGAGCTGTTTTTT. Translated, it gives CASSQDSPSGIGDTGELFF.

The V call is TRBV3-1 (or the pseudogene TRBV3-2), the J call TRBJ1-3; the D gene is possibly TRBD1 (6 bases). This CDR3 has 13 amino acids. The V end lost 4 bases, the J end lost 5 bases, and 9 bases lay between the germline ends. The germline CDR1 and CDR2 sequences are LGHDT and YNNKEL (reference sequence). The CDR3 protein is CASSLQGRNTIYF. CDR3 nucleotides: TGTGCCAGCAGCCTACAGGGTAGAAACACCATATATTTT.

V is TRBV19 and J is TRBJ2-1; the match to TRBD2 covers 8 bases. Germline CDR1 is LNHDA and CDR2 is SQIVND (reference sequence). There are 13 residues in the CDR3. Unmatched junction bases numbered 7, after V lost 7 bases and J lost 8 bases. The CDR3 protein is CASTERGIHEQFF. CDR3 coding DNA: TGTGCCAGTACTGAGCGGGGGATCCATGAGCAGTTCTTC. Looking up the rest from reference TRBV19 and TRBJ2-1 gives the full variable domain: DGGITQSPKYLFRKEGQNVTLSCEQNLNHDAMYWYRQDPGQGLRLIYYSQIVNDFQKGDIAEGYSVSREKKESFPLTVTSAQKNPTAFYLCASTERGIHEQFFGPGTRLTVL.

The chain employs TRBV18 and TRBJ1-4, with TRBD1 matching over 7 bases. There are 16 residues in the CDR3. Germline V CDR1 and CDR2: KGHSH, LQKENI. The junction had 10 bases not matched to a gene; V was cut back by 3 bases and J by 6 bases. Here the CDR3 reads CASSPGGGGTDEKLFF. In DNA, the CDR3 is TGTGCCAGCTCACCGGGTGGAGGGGGCACGGATGAAAAACTGTTTTTT.

The chain is built from TRBV5-1 and TRBJ1-6; D is unclear. The germline V and J ends were trimmed by 2 bases and 5 bases, with 8 bases remaining between them. Germline CDR1 reads SGHRS; CDR2 reads YFSETQ. The CDR3 covers 14 residues. In DNA, the CDR3 is TGCGCCAGCAGCTTTGGGCAGAATAATTCACCCCTCCACTTT. Translating it yields CASSFGQNNSPLHF.

The chain links TRBV14 to TRBJ1-1; D gene ambiguous. The CDR3 runs 12 residues. Germline CDR1 and CDR2: SGHDN and FVKESK. Trimming took 1 base from V and 5 from J, leaving 5 bases between them. The CDR3 protein is CASSQAETEAFF. The CDR3 DNA is TGTGCCAGCAGCCAAGCCGAGACTGAAGCTTTCTTT.

V is TRBV18 and J is TRBJ2-2; weak D call: TRBD2 (6 bases). Germline CDR1 KGHSH, CDR2 LQKENI. V was pared by 2 bases and J by 7 bases, with 14 bases between. This CDR3 is built from 15 residues. The CDR3 here is CASSPRQNGGGELFF. CDR3 coding DNA: TGTGCCAGCTCACCAAGACAGAACGGGGGCGGGGAGCTGTTTTTT. The full variable domain, its missing parts supplied by reference TRBV18 and TRBJ2-2, is NAGVMQNPRHLVRRRGQEARLRCSPMKGHSHVYWYRQLPEEGLKFMVYLQKENIIDESGMPKERFSAEFPKEGPSILRIQQVVRGDSAAYFCASSPRQNGGGELFFGEGSRLTVL.

J is TRBJ2-1 and V is TRBV11-2; 7 positions match TRBD2. The CDR3 is made up of 17 amino acids. Germline CDR1 is SGHAT and CDR2 is FQNNGV. V gave up 5 bases and J gave up 8 bases; unmatched junction bases: 18. DNA for the CDR3: TGTGCCAGCAGCCCTTGGGGAGGGCGACATGGGGGGGATGAGCAGTTCTTC. Amino acid sequence: CASSPWGGRHGGDEQFF.

This sequence joins TRBV12-3 or TRBV12-4 and TRBJ1-2; no reliable D call. CDR3 size: 13 residues. Trimming shortened V by 6 bases and J by 8 bases, and 16 bases separated the two germline ends. The CDR3 DNA follows: TGTGCCAGCAGCTTCGAGCAGTTCGGGGGCTACACCTTC. Protein: CASSFEQFGGYTF.

V usage is TRBV9 and J usage is TRBJ2-5, with TRBD2 matching over 7 bases. V lost 0 bases to trimming and J lost 4 bases; unmatched junction nucleotides: 9. Germline-derived CDR1 and CDR2 are SGDLS and YYNGEE. The CDR3 extends over 16 amino acids. CDR3 sequence reads: CASSVGMGRVTETQYF. The DNA of the CDR3 is TGTGCCAGCAGCGTAGGAATGGGGAGGGTGACAGAGACCCAGTACTTC. Full variable domain (outside the CDR3, taken from reference TRBV9 and TRBJ2-5): DSGVTQTPKHLITATGQRVTLRCSPRSGDLSVYWYQQSLDQGLQFLIQYYNGEERAKGNILERFSAQQFPDLHSELNLSSLELGDSALYFCASSVGMGRVTETQYFGPGTRLLVL.

The J gene is TRBJ2-3, the V gene TRBV5-1; 13 bases map to TRBD2. V shed 5 bases and J 4 bases; nucleotides not matched to a gene: 4. Germline V gene lookup returns CDR1 SGHRS and CDR2 YFSETQ. The CDR3 contains 15 residues. This CDR3 is CASSSTSGGPDTQYF. DNA for the CDR3: TGCGCCAGCAGTTCGACTAGCGGGGGGCCAGATACGCAGTATTTT.

V is TRBV2 and J is TRBJ2-2; a weak D match, TRBD1 (6 bases). Trimming left V 3 bases short and J 6 bases short, with 14 bases between. The CDR3 consists of 15 residues. Germline assignment: CDR1 SNHLY and CDR2 FYNNEI. This CDR3 is CASSDTTGFAGELFF. The CDR3 region has the DNA TGTGCCAGCAGTGACACCACAGGGTTTGCCGGGGAGCTGTTTTTT.

The rearrangement links TRBV7-3 to TRBJ2-1; D gene uncertain. Germline loops: CDR1 SGHTA, CDR2 FQGTGA. The V end lost 3 bases, the J end lost 2 bases, and 11 bases lay between the germline ends. The CDR3 spans 15 residues. The CDR3 nucleotides are TGTGCCAGCAGCTTTGGGCAGAACCCCTACAATGAGCAGTTCTTC. This gives the protein CASSFGQNPYNEQFF.

The V and J genes are TRBV7-2 and TRBJ1-2, with D possibly being TRBD1 (6 bases). V was cut by 4 bases and J by 6 bases, with 12 bases left in between. There are 13 residues in the CDR3. The germline gives CDR1 SGHTA, CDR2 FQGNSA. The CDR3 is CASSSSYRDGYTF. In DNA, the CDR3 is TGTGCCAGCAGCTCCTCCTACAGGGATGGCTACACCTTC.

In DNA, the CDR3 is TGTGCCAGCAGCCCGCGGGGGGGGGCCCCAGATACGCAGTATTTT. This gives the protein CASSPRGGAPDTQYF. The chain uses TRBV14 and TRBJ2-3; TRBD2 agrees at 9 bases. The trim removed 4 bases at V and 4 bases at J, leaving 6 bases unmatched. The CDR3 extends over 15 amino acids. Looked up from germline, CDR1 is SGHDN and CDR2 is FVKESK.

The chain recombines TRBV19 with TRBJ2-7; 8 nucleotides agree with TRBD1. The CDR3 loop spans 16 amino acids. From germline, CDR1 is LNHDA and CDR2 SQIVND (reference sequence). V shed 3 bases and J 3 bases; nucleotides not matched to a gene: 10. The CDR3 region has the DNA TGTGCCAGTAGTATCCCTGGACAGGGAGGAGACTACGAGCAGTACTTC. It yields the protein CASSIPGQGGDYEQYF.

The chain couples TRBV27 to TRBJ1-4, with a tentative D call TRBD1 (6 bases). Between the trimmed V and J ends, which lost 2 bases and 5 bases, there was a span of 12 bases. CDR3 size: 15 residues. Germline lookup yields CDR1 MNHEY and CDR2 SMNVEV (reference sequence). CDR3 amino acids: CASSLTGTNNEKLFF. The CDR3 DNA reads TGTGCCAGCAGTTTAACCGGGACAAACAATGAAAAACTGTTTTTT.

The chain combines TRBV7-3 with TRBJ2-1, with TRBD1 as a possible D gene (5 bases). The germline V and J ends were trimmed by 8 bases and 4 bases, with 12 bases remaining between them. The germline V gene has CDR1 SGHTA and CDR2 FQGTGA. The CDR3 runs to 13 residues. CDR3 loop: CASFRQGYNEQFF. As DNA, the CDR3 is TGTGCCAGCTTTCGGCAGGGTTACAATGAGCAGTTCTTC.

The rearrangement joins TRBV18 to TRBJ1-5; D is ambiguous. Germline values: CDR1 KGHSH, CDR2 LQKENI. This CDR3 is 14 amino acids long. The germline V and J ends were trimmed by 6 bases and 3 bases, with 12 bases remaining between them. In nucleotides, the CDR3 is TGTGCCAGCTCGTTGACCGAGGACAATCAGCCCCAGCATTTT. It is translated as CASSLTEDNQPQHF.

The rearrangement links TRBV4-1 to TRBJ2-3, with 7 bases lining up with TRBD2. The CDR3 consists of 13 residues. CDR1 MGHRA and CDR2 YSYEKL come from the germline V gene. V lost 4 bases and J lost 8; bases outside the gene matches: 6. The CDR3 bases are TGCGCCAGCAGCCTCAATCCGGGGGGTACGCAGTATTTT. Protein: CASSLNPGGTQYF.

The chain combines TRBV11-2 with TRBJ1-2; D uncertain. The CDR3 runs to 13 residues. Germline V gene data show CDR1 as SGHAT and CDR2 as FQNNGV. V was trimmed by 4 bases and J by 8 bases, leaving 14 bases between them. DNA of the CDR3: TGTGCCAGCAGCTCCCGCCAGTCATCGGGCTACACCTTC. This codes for CASSSRQSSGYTF.

The chain combines TRBV4-1 with TRBJ2-6; the D is unclear. The germline gives CDR1 MGHRA, CDR2 YSYEKL. The V and J ends lost 1 base and 9 bases respectively, with 7 bases between them. CDR3 size: 13 residues. This chain's CDR3 is CASSQAADNVLTF. CDR3 DNA: TGCGCCAGCAGCCAAGCTGCAGACAACGTCCTGACTTTC.

V is TRBV18 and J is TRBJ1-1; possibly TRBD1 for D (6 bases). This CDR3 has 16 residues. Trimming took 2 bases from V and 1 from J, leaving 14 bases between them. Germline values: CDR1 KGHSH, CDR2 LQKENI. CDR3 amino acids: CASSPNLGTRNTEAFF. The DNA for the CDR3 is TGTGCCAGCTCACCAAATTTAGGGACAAGGAACACTGAAGCTTTCTTT.

CDR3 sequence (DNA): TGTGCCAGCAGCCCGAATTGGGGGGACTATGGCTACACCTTC. It translates to CASSPNWGDYGYTF. The V and J genes are TRBV27 and TRBJ1-2; D might be TRBD1 (5 bases). The CDR3 runs to 14 residues. V was shortened by 6 bases and J by 3 bases, with 14 bases between the two germline ends. The germline CDR1 and CDR2 sequences are MNHEY and SMNVEV (reference sequence).

The V and J genes are TRBV7-9 and TRBJ2-5, with a possible D match to TRBD2 (7 bases). The CDR3 is 14 residues long. V was shortened by 2 bases and J by 5 bases, with 12 bases between the two germline ends. Per germline, CDR1 SEHNR and CDR2 FQNEAQ (reference sequence). CDR3: CASSLRGAMETQYF. DNA of the CDR3: TGTGCCAGCAGCTTACGGGGGGCTATGGAGACCCAGTACTTC.

CDR3 amino acids: CASSLAQGIYYGYTF. CDR3 DNA: TGTGCCAGCAGCTTAGCACAGGGGATTTACTATGGCTACACCTTC. The chain has TRBV7-9 and TRBJ1-2; 7 positions match TRBD1. The ends lost 0 bases at V and 3 bases at J; junction bases unmatched: 4. The germline V gene encodes CDR1 SEHNR and CDR2 FQNEAQ (reference sequence). This CDR3 has 15 amino acids.

V usage is TRBV30 and J usage is TRBJ2-2; D is unclear. V gave up 3 bases and J gave up 7 bases, with 12 bases separating them. The V gene's germline CDR1 is GTSNPN and CDR2 SVGIG (reference sequence). The CDR3 length is 13 residues. The CDR3 DNA follows: TGTGCCTGGAGGTTAGGCGGTGGCGGGGAGCTGTTTTTT. This codes for CAWRLGGGGELFF.

The rearrangement joins TRBV29-1 to TRBJ2-3; D is perhaps TRBD2 (5 bases). V lost 8 bases to trimming and J lost 10 bases, with 25 bases between them. The V gene's germline CDR1 is SQVTM and CDR2 ANQGSEA. This CDR3 has 14 amino acids. The DNA for the CDR3 is TGCAGCATCCCTCGCCAGAGCAGGACGGGATCGCAGTATTTT. This sequence encodes CSIPRQSRTGSQYF.

The chain has TRBV4-1 and TRBJ2-5; D perhaps matches TRBD2 (5 bases). The CDR3 has 14 residues. Trimming pared 0 bases from V and 2 bases from J, leaving 7 bases between. Germline CDR1 is MGHRA and CDR2 is YSYEKL. In DNA, the CDR3 is TGCGCCAGCAGCCAAGATGAGCGGCAAGAGACCCAGTACTTC. The encoded protein is CASSQDERQETQYF.

V is TRBV5-1 and J is TRBJ2-1; 11 bases map to TRBD2. Germline assignment: CDR1 SGHRS and CDR2 YFSETQ. J lost 8 bases, V lost 2 bases, and 15 bases had no gene match. The CDR3 is 18 amino acids. The CDR3 sequence is CASSLFSGGAGIFYEQFF. CDR3 sequence (DNA): TGCGCCAGCAGCTTATTTAGCGGGGGGGCCGGTATCTTCTATGAGCAGTTCTTC.